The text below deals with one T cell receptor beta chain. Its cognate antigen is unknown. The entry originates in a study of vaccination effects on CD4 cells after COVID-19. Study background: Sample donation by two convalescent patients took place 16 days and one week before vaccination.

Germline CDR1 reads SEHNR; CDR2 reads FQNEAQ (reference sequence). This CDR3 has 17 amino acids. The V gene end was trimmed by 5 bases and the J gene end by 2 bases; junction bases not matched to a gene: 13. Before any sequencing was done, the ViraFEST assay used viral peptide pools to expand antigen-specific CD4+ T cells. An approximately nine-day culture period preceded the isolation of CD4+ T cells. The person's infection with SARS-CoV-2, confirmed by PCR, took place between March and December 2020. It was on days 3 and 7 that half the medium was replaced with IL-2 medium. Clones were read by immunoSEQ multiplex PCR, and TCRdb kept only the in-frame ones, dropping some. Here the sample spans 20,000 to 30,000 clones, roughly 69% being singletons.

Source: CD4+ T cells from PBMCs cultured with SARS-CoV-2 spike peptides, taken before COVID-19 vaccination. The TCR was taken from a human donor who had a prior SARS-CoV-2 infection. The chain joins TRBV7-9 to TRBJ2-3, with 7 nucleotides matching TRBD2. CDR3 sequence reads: CASSPWSQRGLTDTQYF. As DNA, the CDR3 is TGTGCCAGCAGCCCTTGGAGCCAGCGGGGCCTCACAGATACGCAGTATTTT.